These 18 T cell receptor beta chains came from one sample sequenced in a study of blood T cell repertoires in COVID-19. Measured with immunoSEQ multiplex PCR; TCRdb has only the in-frame clones, and not every one. The sample lists 150,000 or so clones; 80% to 90% were seen once. Sequencing input: peripheral blood. These receptors were collected from a man aged 18 to 29 with COVID-19, enrolled during active disease.

The chain links TRBV9 to TRBJ1-1; D unclear. Germline V lookup: CDR1 SGDLS, CDR2 YYNGEE. The V and J ends lost 2 bases and 2 bases respectively, with 10 bases between them. CDR3 length equals 14 residues. This CDR3 reads CASSVTGRNTEAFF. CDR3 nucleotides: TGTGCCAGCAGCGTGACGGGTCGAAACACTGAAGCTTTCTTT.

This clone was counted once. Germline and junction disagree at one end, which may indicate a read error. The chain has TRBV12-3 or TRBV12-4 and TRBJ1-4; D is possibly TRBD1 (5 bases). This CDR3 has 13 amino acids. Written as DNA, the CDR3 is TGTGCCAGCAGTTTGCAGGGAGGTGAAAAACTGCTTTTT. Protein sequence: CASSLQGGEKLLF.

The genes are TRBV14 and TRBJ1-2; a weak D match, TRBD1 (6 bases). Germline V gives CDR1 SGHDN, CDR2 FVKESK. The ends were cut back, 6 bases at V and 3 bases at J, with 17 bases in the middle. The CDR3 runs to 15 residues. The chain's CDR3 is CASSHGGSGDYGYTF. CDR3 sequence (DNA): TGTGCCAGCAGTCACGGGGGGTCAGGGGACTATGGCTACACCTTC.

This rearrangement joins TRBV19 to TRBJ1-6; 7 positions match TRBD1. The germline CDR1 and CDR2 sequences are LNHDA and SQIVND (reference sequence). The J segment lost 0 bases and the V segment lost 4 bases, leaving 3 bases of the junction unmatched. The CDR3 is 16 amino acids. The CDR3 nucleotides are TGTGCCAGTAGTACGACAGGGAGCTCCTATAATTCACCCCTCCACTTT. As protein: CASSTTGSSYNSPLHF.

J is TRBJ2-1 and V is TRBV15; D call uncertain. V was pared by 5 bases and J by 6 bases, with 8 bases between. The CDR3 is 12 amino acids. Germline CDR1 LNHNV, CDR2 YYDKDF (reference sequence). This CDR3 reads CATSAFGNEQFF. The CDR3 nucleotides read TGTGCCACCAGCGCCTTCGGCAATGAGCAGTTCTTC.

The CDR3: CASSEAMPGDEQYF. The DNA of the CDR3 is TGTGCCAGCAGTGAAGCGATGCCAGGGGACGAGCAGTACTTC. This chain connects TRBV6-1 to TRBJ2-7; possible D gene TRBD1, 6 bases. The CDR3 is made up of 14 amino acids. The V and J ends lost 0 bases and 5 bases respectively, with 11 bases between them. Germline CDR1 is MNHNS and CDR2 is SASEGT.

The chain carries TRBV29-1 and TRBJ1-3; D possibly corresponds to TRBD1 (6 bases). The CDR3 has 13 residues. Trimming took off 4 bases at V and 0 bases at J, with 7 bases between the two ends. Germline CDR1 reads SQVTM; CDR2 reads ANQGSEA. The CDR3 reads CSVGTASGNTIYF. CDR3 coding DNA: TGCAGCGTTGGGACAGCCTCTGGAAACACCATATATTTT.

This clone showed up just a few times. V is TRBV9 and J is TRBJ2-2; tentative D call: TRBD1 (6 bases). CDR1 and CDR2 from the germline V gene are SGDLS and YYNGEE. V gave up 5 bases and J gave up 7 bases, with 12 bases separating them. The CDR3 consists of 13 residues. The CDR3 bases are TGTGCCAGCAGAGACAGGTTTGGCGGGGAGCTGTTTTTT. Its translation: CASRDRFGGELFF.

The chain uses TRBV7-9 and TRBJ1-5; possibly TRBD1 for D (6 bases). Germline CDR1 reads SEHNR; CDR2 reads FQNEAQ (reference sequence). V lost 2 bases, J lost 6 bases, and 17 bases lay in between. The CDR3 is 16 residues long. The CDR3 region has the DNA TGTGCCAGCAGCTTATCTTCGGCAGGGGAGAGTCAGCCCCAGCATTTT. This translates into CASSLSSAGESQPQHF.

V is TRBV28 and J is TRBJ2-7, with D tentatively TRBD2 (6 bases). CDR1 is MDHEN, CDR2 SYDVKM, per germline. This CDR3 is built from 15 residues. V was cut by 8 bases and J by 5 bases, with 22 bases left in between. The DNA of the CDR3 is TGTGCCAGCTGGAGTGGTCGGGGGTTGGTCCACGAGCAGTACTTC. This translates into CASWSGRGLVHEQYF.

This CDR3 reads CASSFTGEDTQYF. CDR3 DNA: TGTGCCAGCAGCTTCACGGGAGAAGATACGCAGTATTTT. The chain combines TRBV7-3 with TRBJ2-3, with D perhaps TRBD2 (6 bases). V was pared by 3 bases and J by 5 bases, with 9 bases between. In germline, CDR1 is SGHTA, CDR2 FQGTGA. The CDR3 is made up of 13 amino acids.

The J gene is TRBJ2-7, the V gene TRBV3-1 (or the pseudogene TRBV3-2); 8 bases map to TRBD2. There are 17 residues in the CDR3. Germline V gene data show CDR1 as LGHDT and CDR2 as YNNKEL (reference sequence). The V gene end was trimmed by 4 bases and the J gene end by 4 bases; junction bases not matched to a gene: 15. The CDR3 reads CASSRFGPREGRYEQYF. For the CDR3, the DNA is TGTGCCAGCAGCCGCTTCGGACCTCGGGAGGGCCGGTACGAGCAGTACTTC.

V gene TRBV4-1 combines with J gene TRBJ2-7; 7 bases are shared with TRBD1. CDR1 and CDR2 (germline): MGHRA, YSYEKL. The J segment lost 3 bases and the V segment lost 4 bases, leaving 6 bases of the junction unmatched. This CDR3 contains 14 residues. CDR3 protein: CASSPLDRDYEQYF. For the CDR3, the DNA is TGCGCCAGCAGCCCCCTCGACAGGGACTACGAGCAGTACTTC.

V is TRBV7-8 and J is TRBJ2-7; 10 nucleotides agree with TRBD1. This CDR3 is built from 15 residues. V lost 4 bases and J lost 4; bases outside the gene matches: 7. CDR1 SGHVS and CDR2 FQNEAQ come from the germline V gene. CDR3 in DNA: TGTGCCAGCAGCTCCGGACAGGGGGGGAGGTACGAGCAGTACTTC. Protein product: CASSSGQGGRYEQYF.

This chain connects TRBV7-9 to TRBJ2-3; 8 nucleotides align to TRBD2. CDR3 length equals 16 residues. Germline-derived CDR1 and CDR2 are SEHNR and FQNEAQ (reference sequence). The ends lost 4 bases at V and 2 bases at J; junction bases unmatched: 8. Here the CDR3 reads CASSSRAGGYTDTQYF. The CDR3 DNA reads TGTGCCAGCAGCTCCAGGGCGGGAGGATACACAGATACGCAGTATTTT.

The chain has TRBV7-2 and TRBJ2-1; 14 bases fit TRBD2. Germline CDR1 reads SGHTA; CDR2 reads FQGNSA. Losses at the gene ends were 2 bases for V and 9 bases for J; bases not matched to a gene: 3. The CDR3 runs 15 residues. CDR3 protein: CASSLRLAGGGEQFF. Written as DNA, the CDR3 is TGTGCCAGCAGCTTAAGACTAGCGGGAGGGGGTGAGCAGTTCTTC.

V gene TRBV12-3 or TRBV12-4 combines with J gene TRBJ2-3; 12 nucleotides agree with TRBD2. The CDR3 has 12 residues. With 6 bases clipped from V and 10 bases from J, the junction kept 2 bases outside the gene matches. The CDR3 loop is CASSLAGGAQYF. In DNA, the CDR3 is TGTGCCAGCAGCCTAGCGGGAGGGGCGCAGTATTTT.

The chain has TRBV12-3 or TRBV12-4 and TRBJ2-1; D not certain. The CDR3 is made up of 13 amino acids. The V end lost 2 bases, the J end lost 2 bases, and 4 bases lay between the germline ends. In DNA form, the CDR3 reads TGTGCCAGCAGTTTACCGGCCTACAATGAGCAGTTCTTC. Encoded protein: CASSLPAYNEQFF.